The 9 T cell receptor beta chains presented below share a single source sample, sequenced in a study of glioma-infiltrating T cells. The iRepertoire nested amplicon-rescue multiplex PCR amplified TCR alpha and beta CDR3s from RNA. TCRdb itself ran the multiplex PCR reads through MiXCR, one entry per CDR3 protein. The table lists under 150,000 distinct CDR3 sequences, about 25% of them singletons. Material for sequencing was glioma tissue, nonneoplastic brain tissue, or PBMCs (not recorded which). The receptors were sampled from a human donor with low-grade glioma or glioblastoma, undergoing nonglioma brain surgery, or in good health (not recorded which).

The CDR3 nucleotides are TGTGCCAGCAGTCACGGTGTGAACACTGAAGCTTTCTTT. It specifies CASSHGVNTEAFF. The V call is TRBV11-1, the J call TRBJ1-1; D gene uncertain. The CDR3 totals 13 residues. Germline CDR1 reads SGHAT; CDR2 reads FQDESV (reference sequence). The V end was cut by 6 bases, the J end by 0 bases, with 8 bases between.

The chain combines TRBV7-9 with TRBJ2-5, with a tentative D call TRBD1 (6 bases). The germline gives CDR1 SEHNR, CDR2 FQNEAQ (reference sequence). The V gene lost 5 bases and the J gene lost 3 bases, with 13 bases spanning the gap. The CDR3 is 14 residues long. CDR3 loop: CASSHNEGEETQYF. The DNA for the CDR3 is TGTGCCAGCAGCCACAACGAGGGGGAAGAGACCCAGTACTTC. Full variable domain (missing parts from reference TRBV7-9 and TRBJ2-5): DTGVSQNPRHKITKRGQNVTFRCDPISEHNRLYWYRQTLGQGPEFLTYFQNEAQLEKSRLLSDRFSAERPKGSFSTLEIQRTEQGDSAMYLCASSHNEGEETQYFGPGTRLLVL.

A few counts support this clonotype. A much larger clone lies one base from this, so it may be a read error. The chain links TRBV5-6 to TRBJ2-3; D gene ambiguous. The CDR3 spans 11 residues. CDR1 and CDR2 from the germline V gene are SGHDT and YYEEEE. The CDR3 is CASSRTDMQYF. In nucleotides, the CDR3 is TGTGCCAGCAGCCGCACAGATATGCAGTATTTT.

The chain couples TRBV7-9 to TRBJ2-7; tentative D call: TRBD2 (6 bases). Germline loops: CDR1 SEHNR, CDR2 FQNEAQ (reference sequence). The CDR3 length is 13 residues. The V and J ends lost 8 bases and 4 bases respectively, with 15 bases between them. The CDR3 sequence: CASQGPRGYEQYV. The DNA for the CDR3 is TGTGCCAGCCAAGGCCCTCGGGGGTACGAGCAGTACGTC.

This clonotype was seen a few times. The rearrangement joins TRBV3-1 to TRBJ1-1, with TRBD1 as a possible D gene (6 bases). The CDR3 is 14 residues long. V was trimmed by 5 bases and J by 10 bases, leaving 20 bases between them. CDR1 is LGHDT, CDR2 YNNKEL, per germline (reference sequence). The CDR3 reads CASSYRTAQVGAFF. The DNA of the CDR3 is TGTGCCAGCAGCTACAGGACAGCCCAGGTGGGAGCTTTCTTT.

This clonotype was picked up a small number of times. The CDR3, as DNA: TGTGCCAGTAGTCTCTTCGCGTGCGACACCGGGGAGCTGTTTTTT. Its translation is CASSLFACDTGELFF. J is TRBJ2-2 and V is TRBV19; D is unclear. CDR1 is LNHDA and CDR2 is SQIVND in the germline V gene (reference sequence). Deletions cut 5 bases from V and 3 bases from J, with 13 bases between. The CDR3 consists of 15 residues. The full variable domain, its missing parts supplied by reference TRBV19 and TRBJ2-2, is DGGITQSPKYLFRKEGQNVTLSCEQNLNHDAMYWYRQDPGQGLRLIYYSQIVNDFQKGDIAEGYSVSREKKESFPLTVTSAQKNPTAFYLCASSLFACDTGELFFGEGSRLTVL.

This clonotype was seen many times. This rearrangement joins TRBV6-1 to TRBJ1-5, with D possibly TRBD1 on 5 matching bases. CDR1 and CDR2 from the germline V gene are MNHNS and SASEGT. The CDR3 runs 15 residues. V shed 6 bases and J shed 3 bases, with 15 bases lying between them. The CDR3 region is CASRDQGLPNQPQHF. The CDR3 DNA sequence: TGTGCCAGCAGGGATCAGGGACTGCCCAATCAGCCCCAGCATTTT.

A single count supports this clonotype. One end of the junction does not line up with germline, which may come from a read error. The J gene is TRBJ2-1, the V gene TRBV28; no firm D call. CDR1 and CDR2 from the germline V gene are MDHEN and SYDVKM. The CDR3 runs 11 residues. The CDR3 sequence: CASTASHEQLF. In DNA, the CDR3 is TGTGCCAGCACGGCAAGCCATGAGCAGCTCTTC.

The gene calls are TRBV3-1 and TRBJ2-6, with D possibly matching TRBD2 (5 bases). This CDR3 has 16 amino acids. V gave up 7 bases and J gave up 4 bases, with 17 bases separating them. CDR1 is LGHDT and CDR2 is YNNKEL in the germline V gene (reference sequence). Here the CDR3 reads CASNPTQRSGANVLTF. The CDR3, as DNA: TGTGCCAGCAACCCCACCCAGCGGAGCGGGGCCAACGTCCTGACTTTC.